The subject of this entry is one T cell receptor (beta chain). The table lists this clone with a few counts. Which antigen it targets is not known. No much larger clone is present one base from it, and per-base qualities are unavailable. The data stem from a study of T cells in localized non-small cell lung cancer (dated by TCRdb to about 2020). For context, the study as a whole: The study analyzed T cell repertoires of approximately 240 early-stage NSCLC patients, comparing tumors and uninvolved tumor-adjacent lungs. The mean age of the NSCLC patients was about 64 years, with fewer than 150 men and 100 to 110 women. The cohort comprised 236 treatment-naïve NSCLC patients with resected, localized lung tumors. Summary of the overall study and its limitations: Because multi-region tumor sequencing was not done, intratumor heterogeneity could not be ruled out. Uninvolved tumor-adjacent lung showed the highest T cell clonality, higher than tumor, which suggests more focused antigenic responses in the uninvolved tumor-adjacent lung. A median of around 60 of the top 100 tumor clones turned up in the paired uninvolved adjacent lung, and roughly 28 of those clones also ranked among the top 100 of that same adjacent lung. Longer overall survival was associated with higher blood T cell density, whereas shorter survival was associated with higher adjacent-lung clonality. Because the study design was exploratory, TCR variables were selected using unadjusted p-values without false-discovery rate correction.

Taken from the germline V gene, the CDR1 and CDR2 loops are MNHGY and SAAAGT. There are 14 amino acids in the CDR3, from cysteine to phenylalanine inclusive. The entry retains the CDR3 DNA only, 42 bases that are in frame from base 1. Deletion took 7 bases off V and 4 bases off J, with a span of 14 bases between the germline ends. At diagnosis, tumor, uninvolved tumor-adjacent lung and peripheral blood were collected and then preserved as a mix of FFPE and fresh-frozen material. The immunoSEQ Assay was used to sequence TCR beta CDR3 regions from DNA. As for the authors' bioinformatics: T cell density was computed as TCR beta template counts normalized to usable DNA estimated by amplifying housekeeping genes. Richness was estimated using the preseqR package, with extrapolation to 400,000 templates for PBMC samples and to 120,000 templates for tissue samples. Clonality was defined by subtracting Pielou's evenness from one. Differential abundance testing on productive amino-acid clonotypes, with a minimum total count of 5 and an alpha of 0.1, was used to identify tissue-enriched TCRs. The Jaccard Index and the Morisita Overlap Index were used to measure repertoire overlap between compartments. TCR beta CDR3s were clustered by GLIPH together with public tetramer-defined viral CDR3s, and at least three viral sequences plus V-gene enrichment were required for viral motifs. This is the immuneACCESS table as TCRdb keeps it, with only in-frame sequences that have V and J called. A part of the clones is gone; compared with another copy, unresolved V genes explain less than half, and the rest is unexplained. V and J calls and clone size are copied from that table; D and trimming were computed from the DNA. This sample gives about 2,000 clones in total; 24% of them show up just once. Of the sample, about an eighth is held by the ten largest clones.

This TCR derives from a woman aged 40-69 years with stage II squamous cell lung carcinoma. Recombination connected TRBV6-8 to TRBJ1-5; the D gene cannot be resolved reliably. Source: lung tumor tissue, taken before any cancer treatment. Read as DNA, the sequence is TGTGCCAGCACGAAATGGACGGGGAATCAGCCCCAGCATTTT. It specifies CASTKWTGNQPQHF.